This T cell receptor (beta chain) was captured by sequencing in a study of blood T cells in healthy people across ages. Primed by a sample-barcoded 5' primer and a J-beta primer mix, a second PCR proceeded for 7 to 11 cycles. TCRdb independently ran MiXCR on the 5' RACE reads; one entry per CDR3 protein. The data show about 1.4 million distinct CDR3 sequences, 45% to 70% seen once. The CDR3 is made up of 14 amino acids. V lost 4 bases and J lost 8; bases outside the gene matches: 9. Germline loops: CDR1 DFQATT, CDR2 SNEGSKA (reference sequence). The receptor was derived from a man between 18 and 29 years old in good health. The chain carries TRBV20-1 and TRBJ1-4, with TRBD1 matching over 8 bases. The sample taken for sequencing was blood. In nucleotides, the CDR3 is TGCAGTGCTACACCACAGGGGGTGGGAGAAAAACTGTTTTTT. Translated: CSATPQGVGEKLFF.